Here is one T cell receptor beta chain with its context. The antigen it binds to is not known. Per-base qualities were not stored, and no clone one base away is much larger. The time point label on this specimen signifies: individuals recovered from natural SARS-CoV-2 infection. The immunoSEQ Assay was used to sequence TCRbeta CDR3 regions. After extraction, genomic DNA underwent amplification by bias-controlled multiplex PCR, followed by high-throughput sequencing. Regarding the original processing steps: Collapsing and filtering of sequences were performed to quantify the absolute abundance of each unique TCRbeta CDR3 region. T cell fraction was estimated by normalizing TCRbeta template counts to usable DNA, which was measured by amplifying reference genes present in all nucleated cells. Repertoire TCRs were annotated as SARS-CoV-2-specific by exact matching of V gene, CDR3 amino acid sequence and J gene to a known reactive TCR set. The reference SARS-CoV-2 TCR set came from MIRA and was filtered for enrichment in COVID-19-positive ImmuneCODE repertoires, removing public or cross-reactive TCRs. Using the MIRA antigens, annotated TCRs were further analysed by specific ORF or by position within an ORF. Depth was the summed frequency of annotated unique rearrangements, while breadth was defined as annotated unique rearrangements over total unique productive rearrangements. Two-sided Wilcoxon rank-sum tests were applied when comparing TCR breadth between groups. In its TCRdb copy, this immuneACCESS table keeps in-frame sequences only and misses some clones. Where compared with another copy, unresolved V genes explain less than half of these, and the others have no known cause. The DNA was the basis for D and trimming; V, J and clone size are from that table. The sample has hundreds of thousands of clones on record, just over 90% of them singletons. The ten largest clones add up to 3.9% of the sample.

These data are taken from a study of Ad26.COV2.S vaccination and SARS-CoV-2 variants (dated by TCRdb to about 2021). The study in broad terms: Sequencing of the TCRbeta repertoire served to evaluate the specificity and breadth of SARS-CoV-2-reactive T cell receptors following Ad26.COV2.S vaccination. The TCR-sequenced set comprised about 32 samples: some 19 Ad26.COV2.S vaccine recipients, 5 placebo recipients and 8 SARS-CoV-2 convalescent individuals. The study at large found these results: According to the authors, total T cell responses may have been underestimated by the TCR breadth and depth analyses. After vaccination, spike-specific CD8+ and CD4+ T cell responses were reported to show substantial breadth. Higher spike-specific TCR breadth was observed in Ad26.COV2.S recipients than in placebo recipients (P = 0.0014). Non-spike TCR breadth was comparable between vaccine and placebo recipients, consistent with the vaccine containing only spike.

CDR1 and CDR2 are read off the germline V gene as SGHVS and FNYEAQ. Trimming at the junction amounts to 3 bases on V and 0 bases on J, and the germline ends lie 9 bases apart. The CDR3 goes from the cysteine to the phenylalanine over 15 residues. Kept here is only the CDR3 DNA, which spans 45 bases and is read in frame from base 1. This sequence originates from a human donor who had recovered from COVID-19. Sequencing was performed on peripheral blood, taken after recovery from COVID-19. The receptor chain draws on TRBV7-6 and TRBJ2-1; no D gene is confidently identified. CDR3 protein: CASSLTRSSYNEQFF. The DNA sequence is TGTGCCAGCAGCTTGACCCGAAGCTCCTACAATGAGCAGTTCTTC.